This TCR beta chain is drawn from a study of blood T cells in healthy people across ages. Overall study findings and caveats: Higher diversity, along with more naive CD4+ cells, distinguished long-lived donors from aged donors.

They isolated at least 6 million PBMCs from each sample. This clonotype appeared once. The antigen remains unidentified. Germline CDR1 and CDR2: LGHDT and YNNKEL (reference sequence). This CDR3 has 14 amino acids. V shed 3 bases, J shed 6 bases, and the junction held 6 bases outside the gene matches. Next came a second PCR, run for about 7 to 11 cycles, which used a sample-barcoded 5' primer along with a J-beta primer mix. TCRdb re-analysed the 5' RACE reads in MiXCR, keeping a single row per CDR3 protein. This sample carries roughly 1,500,000 distinct CDR3 sequences, about 32% of them seen once, and the ten largest clones take 11%.

The sequenced sample consisted of blood. This TCR was sampled from a woman aged 25 to 39 in good health. The chain couples TRBV3-1 to TRBJ2-3; 7 bases are shared with TRBD1. CDR3 in amino acids: CASSHQGVMDTQYF. The DNA of the CDR3 is TGTGCCAGCAGCCACCAGGGGGTTATGGATACGCAGTATTTT.